These 5 T cell receptor beta chains came from one sample sequenced in a study of T cells and copy number aberrations in small-cell lung cancer. Clones were read by immunoSEQ multiplex PCR, and TCRdb kept only the in-frame ones, dropping some. The sample lists about 7,500 clones, roughly four fifths occurring once. Sequenced sample: normal tissue next to the tumor. The receptors originated from a woman in her forties or fifties with small cell lung cancer.

The V and J genes are TRBV5-1 and TRBJ2-1; D gene uncertain. Germline V gene lookup returns CDR1 SGHRS and CDR2 YFSETQ. This CDR3 contains 14 residues. Trimming removed 4 bases from V and 9 bases from J, with 17 bases in between. The CDR3: CASSARYSGAEQFF. The CDR3 nucleotides are TGCGCCAGCAGCGCGCGCTATAGTGGTGCTGAGCAGTTCTTC.

On this clone: A much larger clone lies one base from this, so it may be a read error. The chain combines TRBV7-2 with TRBJ2-1, with TRBD2 matching over 8 bases. In germline, CDR1 is SGHTA, CDR2 FQGNSA. V shed 7 bases, J shed 4 bases, and the junction held 12 bases outside the gene matches. The CDR3 runs to 16 residues. CDR3 nucleotide sequence: TGTGCCAGCAACCGAGGGGTTAGCGGGACATACAATGAGCAGTTCTTC. It yields the protein CASNRGVSGTYNEQFF.

This chain connects TRBV30 to TRBJ2-2, with D possibly TRBD1 on 5 matching bases. The length of the CDR3 is 16 residues. The V end was cut by 3 bases, the J end by 0 bases, with 14 bases between. Germline V gene sequence: CDR1 GTSNPN, CDR2 SVGIG (reference sequence). CDR3 protein: CAWSPGPASNTGELFF. The CDR3 bases are TGTGCCTGGAGCCCAGGGCCTGCGTCGAACACCGGGGAGCTGTTTTTT.

This clone has only one observation. The V gene is TRBV4-1, the J gene TRBJ2-3; 9 positions agree with TRBD2. CDR3 length equals 19 residues. Germline assignment: CDR1 MGHRA and CDR2 YSYEKL. V lost 0 bases to trimming and J lost 0 bases; unmatched junction nucleotides: 10. The CDR3 DNA is TGCGCCAGCAGCCAAGAGGGGCTAGCGGGGTACTCTAGCACAGATACGCAGTATTTT. It specifies CASSQEGLAGYSSTDTQYF.

J is TRBJ2-3 and V is TRBV18; D ambiguous. The CDR3 extends over 13 amino acids. V shed 3 bases and J shed 6 bases, with 10 bases lying between them. CDR1 is KGHSH and CDR2 is LQKENI in the germline V gene. CDR3 region: CASSPAMDDTQYF. CDR3 coding DNA: TGTGCCAGCTCACCGGCGATGGACGATACGCAGTATTTT.